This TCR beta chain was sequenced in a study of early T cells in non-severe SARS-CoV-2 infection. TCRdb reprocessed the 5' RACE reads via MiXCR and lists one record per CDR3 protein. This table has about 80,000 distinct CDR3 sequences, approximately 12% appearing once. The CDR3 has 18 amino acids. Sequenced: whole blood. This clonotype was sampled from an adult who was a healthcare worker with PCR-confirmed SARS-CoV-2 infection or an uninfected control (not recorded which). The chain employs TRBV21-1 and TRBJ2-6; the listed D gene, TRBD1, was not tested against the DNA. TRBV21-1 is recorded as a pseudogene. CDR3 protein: CASSKTQGIRSGANVLTF. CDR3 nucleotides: TGTGCCAGCAGCAAAACACAGGGGATACGCTCTGGGGCCAACGTCCTGACTTTC.